Each of the 29 T cell receptor beta chains below was sequenced from the same sample in a study of CD8+ T cells in alopecia areata. Extracted from the samples, RNA was reverse transcribed into cDNA to serve as the sequencing template. TCRdb's table, derived via immunoSEQ multiplex PCR, lists solely in-frame clones and lacks some. The table has around 190,000 clones, roughly 60% seen once. The treatment denotes: oral pan-JAK inhibitor, 5-10 mg twice daily. This specimen consisted of CD4+ T cells sorted from blood, obtained between weeks 47 and 50, from a patient treated with tofacitinib. All receptors derive from a human donor with alopecia areata.

CDR3 protein: CAWSLREDQPQHF. The CDR3 region has the DNA TGTGCCTGGAGTCTTCGGGAAGATCAGCCCCAGCATTTT. V usage is TRBV30 and J usage is TRBJ1-5; D gene ambiguous. This CDR3 has 13 amino acids. The germline V and J ends were trimmed by 2 bases and 5 bases, with 10 bases remaining between them. CDR1 and CDR2 (germline): GTSNPN, SVGIG (reference sequence).

This CDR3 is CASSLSGRVGTEGYTF. As DNA, the CDR3 is TGCGCCAGCAGCCTTTCGGGACGGGTGGGAACGGAAGGCTACACCTTC. The chain combines TRBV5-1 with TRBJ1-2; D may be TRBD1 (5 bases). The germline V and J ends were trimmed by 4 bases and 8 bases, with 24 bases remaining between them. The CDR3 extends over 16 amino acids. The V gene's germline CDR1 is SGHRS and CDR2 YFSETQ. The variable domain in full, with the rest retrieved from reference TRBV5-1 and TRBJ1-2, is KAGVTQTPRYLIKTRGQQVTLSCSPISGHRSVSWYQQTPGQGLQFLFEYFSETQRNKGNFPGRFSGRQFSNSRSEMNVSTLELGDSALYLCASSLSGRVGTEGYTFGSGTRLTVV.

The chain employs TRBV30 and TRBJ2-1; D is possibly TRBD1 (6 bases). Looked up from germline, CDR1 is GTSNPN and CDR2 is SVGIG (reference sequence). The CDR3 has 17 amino acids. Trimming took off 2 bases at V and 10 bases at J, with 27 bases between the two ends. CDR3 protein: CAWSPESPTLRGREQFF. CDR3 nucleotides: TGTGCCTGGAGTCCAGAAAGCCCTACCCTAAGGGGGAGAGAGCAGTTCTTC.

This chain uses TRBV30 with TRBJ1-2; unclear D gene. The CDR3 has 13 residues. Trimming took off 1 base at V and 4 bases at J, with 10 bases between the two ends. Germline assignment: CDR1 GTSNPN and CDR2 SVGIG (reference sequence). In DNA form, the CDR3 reads TGTGCCTGGAGTGGCCCGGGATCCTATGGCTACACCTTC. Protein: CAWSGPGSYGYTF. The full variable domain, with the rest looked up from reference TRBV30 and TRBJ1-2, is SQTIHQWPATLVQPVGSPLSLECTVEGTSNPNLYWYRQAAGRGLQLLFYSVGIGQISSEVPQNLSASRPQDRQFILSSKKLLLSDSGFYLCAWSGPGSYGYTFGSGTRLTVV.

The J gene is TRBJ1-2, the V gene TRBV2, with 9 bases fitting TRBD1. Germline loops: CDR1 SNHLY, CDR2 FYNNEI. The CDR3 is 14 amino acids. Losses at the gene ends were 6 bases for V and 7 bases for J; bases not matched to a gene: 9. For the CDR3, the DNA is TGTGCCAGCAGGAGAGGACAGGGGACGAGTGGCTACACCTTC. It specifies CASRRGQGTSGYTF.

This clone was detected only a few times. The CDR3 DNA reads TGTGCCAGTAGTATAGTTCAGGGAGGCTACAATGAGCAGTTCTTC. Encoded protein: CASSIVQGGYNEQFF. The genes are TRBV19 and TRBJ2-1; D is perhaps TRBD2 (6 bases). Germline V gene sequence: CDR1 LNHDA, CDR2 SQIVND (reference sequence). The CDR3 length is 15 residues. V was pared by 1 base and J by 3 bases, with 10 bases between.

Concerning this clone: This CDR3 is also generated by other DNA sequences in the sample. V is TRBV29-1 and J is TRBJ2-1; D gene ambiguous. The CDR3 is 10 residues long. CDR1 and CDR2 from the germline V gene are SQVTM and ANQGSEA. Trimming took off 5 bases at V and 4 bases at J, with 3 bases between the two ends. The CDR3 region has the DNA TGCAGCGTTACGTACAATGAGCAGTTCTTC. This codes for CSVTYNEQFF.

The genes are TRBV4-3 and TRBJ2-1, with 7 positions matching TRBD2. Germline trimming cut 2 bases from V and 0 bases from J; bases unmatched to any gene: 7. Germline CDR1 is LGHNA and CDR2 is YSLEER. The length of the CDR3 is 17 residues. Here the CDR3 DNA reads TGCGCCAGCAGCCAACCTCCAAGCGGGAACTCCTACAATGAGCAGTTCTTC. Protein sequence: CASSQPPSGNSYNEQFF.

This CDR3 reads CSVDQTQGVNEQFF. The CDR3 DNA reads TGCAGCGTTGACCAAACCCAGGGGGTAAATGAGCAGTTCTTC. The chain carries TRBV29-1 and TRBJ2-1; TRBD1 matches at 7 bases. Germline-derived CDR1 and CDR2 are SQVTM and ANQGSEA. Germline trimming cut 3 bases from V and 7 bases from J; bases unmatched to any gene: 9. This CDR3 region has 14 residues.

The V call is TRBV29-1, the J call TRBJ1-4, with 8 bases lining up with TRBD1. This CDR3 comprises 14 residues. Germline assignment: CDR1 SQVTM and CDR2 ANQGSEA. The trim removed 4 bases at V and 5 bases at J, leaving 6 bases unmatched. The CDR3 DNA reads as TGCAGCGTTGGCGCGGGACAGGCAAATGAAAAACTGTTTTTT. Translating it yields CSVGAGQANEKLFF.

In its sample, this clone was seen a few times. In nucleotides, the CDR3 is TGTGCCAGCTCAGCTGGACAGAGCCAAGAGACCCAGTACTTC. Translated: CASSAGQSQETQYF. The chain combines TRBV18 with TRBJ2-5, with D possibly being TRBD1 (6 bases). The germline V and J ends were trimmed by 5 bases and 1 base, with 11 bases remaining between them. The CDR3 is made up of 14 amino acids. The V gene's germline CDR1 is KGHSH and CDR2 LQKENI.

The J gene is TRBJ1-1, the V gene TRBV7-9; D ambiguous. The CDR3 runs to 14 residues. Trimming removed 4 bases from V and 4 bases from J, with 13 bases in between. CDR1 SEHNR and CDR2 FQNEAQ come from the germline V gene (reference sequence). DNA of the CDR3: TGTGCCAGCAGCTCGGGAGGGTTCGGCACTGAAGCTTTCTTT. Translated: CASSSGGFGTEAFF.

This clone has only one observation. This chain uses TRBV2 with TRBJ2-7; a possible D gene is TRBD1 (5 bases). The germline gives CDR1 SNHLY, CDR2 FYNNEI. The CDR3 contains 14 residues. Trimming pared 1 base from V and 4 bases from J, leaving 11 bases between. The chain's CDR3 is CASSEVSHRYEQYF. In DNA form, the CDR3 reads TGTGCCAGCAGTGAAGTTAGCCACAGGTACGAGCAGTACTTC.

This chain connects TRBV29-1 to TRBJ2-7; D remains ambiguous. V lost 4 bases and J lost 4, with 11 bases in between. The CDR3 is 12 residues long. Germline CDR1 reads SQVTM; CDR2 reads ANQGSEA. CDR3 in amino acids: CSVGYQVYEQYF. Written as DNA, the CDR3 is TGCAGCGTTGGGTACCAAGTGTACGAGCAGTACTTC.

Regarding this clone: This likely stems from a read error, as it lies one base from a far larger clone. The V and J genes are TRBV29-1 and TRBJ2-7, with D tentatively TRBD2 (6 bases). The CDR3 runs to 14 residues. V shed 5 bases and J shed 7 bases, with 21 bases lying between them. The V gene's germline CDR1 is SQVTM and CDR2 ANQGSEA. The CDR3 here is CSVRATSSYNEQYF. The CDR3 DNA reads TGCAGCGTTCGGGCTACTAGCTCCTACAATGAGCAGTACTTC.

Turning to this clone: Other DNA sequences from this sample encode an identical CDR3 as well. The V and J genes are TRBV29-1 and TRBJ1-1; maybe TRBD1 (6 bases). CDR3 length: 14 residues. The V end lost 4 bases, the J end lost 1 base, and 13 bases lay between the germline ends. Germline values: CDR1 SQVTM, CDR2 ANQGSEA. The CDR3 here is CSVGGGAGNTEAFF. CDR3 nucleotides: TGCAGCGTTGGTGGGGGGGCGGGGAACACTGAAGCTTTCTTT.

This clone was counted a single time. V gene TRBV9 combines with J gene TRBJ1-2, with D hard to call. V gave up 0 bases and J gave up 1 base, with 10 bases separating them. Germline V gives CDR1 SGDLS, CDR2 YYNGEE. The CDR3 is made up of 15 amino acids. CDR3 coding DNA: TGTGCCAGCAGCGTAGCTTTTCATCTTAACTATGGCTACACCTTC. Translated, it gives CASSVAFHLNYGYTF.

The genes are TRBV29-1 and TRBJ1-1; D is perhaps TRBD1 (5 bases). Germline V gene lookup returns CDR1 SQVTM and CDR2 ANQGSEA. Trimming removed 6 bases from V and 4 bases from J, with 15 bases in between. This CDR3 has 13 amino acids. The CDR3 spells CSVRAGGGTEAFF. CDR3 DNA sequence: TGCAGCGTCAGGGCGGGTGGGGGCACTGAAGCTTTCTTT.

Only a few counts were recorded for this clone. The chain uses TRBV5-1 and TRBJ1-6; no clear D gene. The V and J ends lost 0 bases and 7 bases respectively, with 5 bases between them. The CDR3 spans 13 residues. Per the germline V gene, CDR1 is SGHRS and CDR2 is YFSETQ. The CDR3 sequence is CASSLGPNSPLHF. The CDR3 region has the DNA TGCGCCAGCAGCTTGGGGCCGAATTCACCCCTCCACTTT. The entire variable domain, with the rest obtained from reference TRBV5-1 and TRBJ1-6, is as follows: KAGVTQTPRYLIKTRGQQVTLSCSPISGHRSVSWYQQTPGQGLQFLFEYFSETQRNKGNFPGRFSGRQFSNSRSEMNVSTLELGDSALYLCASSLGPNSPLHFGNGTRLTVT.

The chain couples TRBV18 to TRBJ2-5; D is uncertain. V lost 0 bases and J lost 0, with 2 bases in between. This CDR3 contains 13 residues. The germline CDR1 and CDR2 sequences are KGHSH and LQKENI. Here the CDR3 reads CASSPPNQETQYF. CDR3 nucleotide sequence: TGTGCCAGCTCACCACCCAACCAAGAGACCCAGTACTTC.

The gene calls are TRBV5-1 and TRBJ2-7, with 7 positions matching TRBD2. The CDR3 consists of 12 residues. Germline trimming cut 4 bases from V and 6 bases from J; bases unmatched to any gene: 4. Germline V gene data show CDR1 as SGHRS and CDR2 as YFSETQ. The CDR3 DNA reads as TGCGCCAGCAGCCAAACTAGCGCCGAGCAGTACTTC. This gives the protein CASSQTSAEQYF.

V and J are TRBV29-1 and TRBJ2-2, with a tentative D call TRBD2 (5 bases). This CDR3 is 13 amino acids long. Germline-derived CDR1 and CDR2 are SQVTM and ANQGSEA. Trimming removed 7 bases at V and 4 bases at J, with 13 bases between. The CDR3 region is CSAAPGITGELFF. CDR3 DNA sequence: TGCAGCGCTGCCCCCGGGATCACCGGGGAGCTGTTTTTT.

This chain links TRBV29-1 with TRBJ1-6, with no clear D. The V gene's germline CDR1 is SQVTM and CDR2 ANQGSEA. The CDR3 extends over 17 amino acids. Trimming cost V 6 bases and J 0 bases, with 18 bases left between them. The CDR3 here is CSVVNTDRSSYNSPLHF. The CDR3, as DNA: TGCAGCGTCGTAAACACCGACCGGAGCTCCTATAATTCACCCCTCCACTTT.

This chain joins TRBV29-1 and TRBJ2-5; D possibly corresponds to TRBD2 (6 bases). The CDR3 has 12 residues. V lost 4 bases to trimming and J lost 5 bases, with 11 bases between them. Germline loops: CDR1 SQVTM, CDR2 ANQGSEA. The CDR3 region is CSVVYGGETQYF. The DNA of the CDR3 is TGCAGCGTTGTTTACGGGGGTGAGACCCAGTACTTC.

V and J are TRBV11-2 and TRBJ2-1; 14 bases line up with TRBD2. After removal of 1 base from V and 14 bases from J, the junction contained 1 base not matched to a gene. The CDR3 totals 13 residues. Germline assignment: CDR1 SGHAT and CDR2 FQNNGV. In nucleotides, the CDR3 is TGTGCCAGCAGCTTAGGACTAGCGGGGGGGGAGTTCTTC. Residues: CASSLGLAGGEFF. Looking up the rest from reference TRBV11-2 and TRBJ2-1 gives the full variable domain: EAGVAQSPRYKIIEKRQSVAFWCNPISGHATLYWYQQILGQGPKLLIQFQNNGVVDDSQLPKDRFSAERLKGVDSTLKIQPAKLEDSAVYLCASSLGLAGGEFFGPGTRLTVL.

The chain uses TRBV4-3 and TRBJ2-5; TRBD2 matches at 8 bases. CDR1 LGHNA and CDR2 YSLEER come from the germline V gene. Trimming removed 0 bases from V and 2 bases from J; junction bases left unmatched: 11. The CDR3 totals 18 residues. The DNA for the CDR3 is TGCGCCAGCAGCCAAGATGGATGGCGCGGGGGGCCTCAAGAGACCCAGTACTTC. This gives the protein CASSQDGWRGGPQETQYF.

The genes are TRBV29-1 and TRBJ2-3, with 7 bases fitting TRBD1. Germline CDR1 is SQVTM and CDR2 is ANQGSEA. CDR3 length: 14 amino acids. V was pared by 7 bases and J by 2 bases, with 9 bases of the junction left unmatched. The CDR3 coding sequence is TGCAGCGGAGGACGACAGGGATTCACAGATACGCAGTATTTT. Its translation is CSGGRQGFTDTQYF.

This clone appeared a single time. This sequence joins TRBV7-2 and TRBJ1-2, with a possible D match to TRBD1 (6 bases). The CDR3 extends over 13 amino acids. The germline V gene encodes CDR1 SGHTA and CDR2 FQGNSA. Trimming stripped 5 bases from V and 10 bases from J, with 17 bases between. The CDR3 region is CASSPRPGGDYTF. In DNA form, the CDR3 reads TGTGCCAGCAGCCCCCGACCGGGGGGCGACTACACCTTC.

This clone has more than one count but fewer than ten. The chain uses TRBV2 and TRBJ2-7, with 8 positions matching TRBD1. The V gene's germline CDR1 is SNHLY and CDR2 FYNNEI. This CDR3 has 15 residues. With 5 bases clipped from V and 0 bases from J, the junction kept 6 bases outside the gene matches. CDR3 DNA sequence: TGTGCCAGCAGTAAAAGGACAGGGTCCTCCTACGAGCAGTACTTC. This gives the protein CASSKRTGSSYEQYF.